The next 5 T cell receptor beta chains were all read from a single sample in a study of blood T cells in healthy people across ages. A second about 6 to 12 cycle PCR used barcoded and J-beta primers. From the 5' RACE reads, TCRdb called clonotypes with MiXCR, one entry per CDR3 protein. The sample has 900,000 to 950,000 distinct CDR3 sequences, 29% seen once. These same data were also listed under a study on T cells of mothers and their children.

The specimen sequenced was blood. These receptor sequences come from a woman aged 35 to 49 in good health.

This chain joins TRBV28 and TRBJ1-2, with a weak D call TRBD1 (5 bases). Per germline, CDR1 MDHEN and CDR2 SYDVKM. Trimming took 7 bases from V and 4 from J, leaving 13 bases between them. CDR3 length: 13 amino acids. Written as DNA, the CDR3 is TGTGCCAGCACCTGGGGGGGTGGCTATGGCTACACCTTC. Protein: CASTWGGGYGYTF.

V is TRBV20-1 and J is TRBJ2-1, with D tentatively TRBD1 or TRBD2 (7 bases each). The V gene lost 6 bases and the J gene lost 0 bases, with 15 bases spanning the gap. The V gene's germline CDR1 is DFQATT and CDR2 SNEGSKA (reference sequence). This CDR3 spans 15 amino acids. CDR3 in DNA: TGCAGTGCCAGGGGGGGGCCCCCCTCCTACAATGAGCAGTTCTTC. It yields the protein CSARGGPPSYNEQFF.

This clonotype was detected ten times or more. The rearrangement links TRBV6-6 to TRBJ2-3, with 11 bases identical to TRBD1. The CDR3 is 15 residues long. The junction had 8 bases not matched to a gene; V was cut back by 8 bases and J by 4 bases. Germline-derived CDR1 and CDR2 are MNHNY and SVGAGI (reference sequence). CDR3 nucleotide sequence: TGTGCCAGCTCCATACCGGGACAGGGGGCAGATACGCAGTATTTT. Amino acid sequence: CASSIPGQGADTQYF.

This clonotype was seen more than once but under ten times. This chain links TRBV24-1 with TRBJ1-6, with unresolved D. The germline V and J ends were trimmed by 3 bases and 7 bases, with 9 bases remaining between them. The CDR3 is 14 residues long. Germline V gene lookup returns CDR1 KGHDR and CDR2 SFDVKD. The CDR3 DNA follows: TGTGCCACCAGTGATAACCGGCCAAATTCACCCCTCCACTTT. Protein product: CATSDNRPNSPLHF.

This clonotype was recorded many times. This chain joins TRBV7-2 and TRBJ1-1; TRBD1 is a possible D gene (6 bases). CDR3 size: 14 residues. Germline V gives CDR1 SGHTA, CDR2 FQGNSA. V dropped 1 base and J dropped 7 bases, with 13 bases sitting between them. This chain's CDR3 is CASSLGGTRIEAFF. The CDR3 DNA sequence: TGTGCCAGCAGCTTAGGAGGGACAAGGATTGAAGCTTTCTTT.